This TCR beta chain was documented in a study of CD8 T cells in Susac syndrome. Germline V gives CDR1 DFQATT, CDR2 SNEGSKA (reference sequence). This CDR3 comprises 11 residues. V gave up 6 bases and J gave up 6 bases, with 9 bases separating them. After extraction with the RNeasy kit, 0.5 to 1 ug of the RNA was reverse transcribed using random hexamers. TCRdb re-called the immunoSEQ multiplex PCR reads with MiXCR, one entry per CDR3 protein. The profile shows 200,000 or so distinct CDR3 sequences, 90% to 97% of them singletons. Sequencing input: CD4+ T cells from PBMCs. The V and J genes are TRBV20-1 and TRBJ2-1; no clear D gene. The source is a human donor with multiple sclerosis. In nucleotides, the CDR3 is TGCAGTGCCACGGTCGTCAATGAGCAGTTCTTC. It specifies CSATVVNEQFF.